Listed below are T cell receptor beta chains from one sample, sequenced in a study of cytomegalovirus exposure and HLA in healthy donors. Profiling relied on immunoSEQ multiplex PCR, and the TCRdb table lists in-frame clones only, not all of them. The sample consists of a few hundred thousand clones, roughly 85% of them appearing once. Input material: PBMCs. Receptors were obtained from a woman aged 18-35 years in good health and CMV-seronegative. Both conserved end residues are trimmed from each CDR3.

v_gene,CDR3aa
TRBV27,ASSQTGGTTTRRNSGANVLT
TRBV6-5,ASKTGGAWTGELF
TRBV6-1,ASSESIGDYGYT
TRBV11-2,ASSLPGTGGSGELF
TRBV30,AWSGGTAYEQY
TRBV27,ASHIDGYSNQPQH
TRBV29-1,SVVQTYEGGLF
TRBV5-6,ASSLLSDTQY
TRBV2,ASNLQRGTGELF
TRBV7-3,ASSAGTSRTGELF
TRBV28,ASGDDRTSNQPQH
TRBV9,ASSVEDRYGYT
TRBV4-1,ASSQVQGASNYGYT
TRBV9,ASSVDRESAEQY
TRBV7-8,ASSPTRRQGPNYGYT
TRBV6-1,ASSATGEAEAF
TRBV4-2,ASSQGSYEQY
TRBV6-1,AIRKSSANTQY
TRBV5-4,ASSWEGVEGYT
TRBV2,ASRVTTYNEQF
TRBV10-3,AIRGTGTGDEQY
TRBV28,ASSLGSSGSYEQY
TRBV10-3,ATTGSGLASSYNEQF
TRBV7-8,ASSLDRKTYEQY
TRBV27,ASSVSAYTEKLF
TRBV27,ASSQNPGQGAWGYT
TRBV11-2,ASSLEPQEVYEQY
TRBV2,ASSGTGGSGNTIY
TRBV27,ASSFPIGGAYNEQF
TRBV4-1,ASSQILTSGTYEQY
TRBV13,ASSLERVQETQY
TRBV4-2,ASSRGQGPDTQY
TRBV19,ASSMAGRGYT
TRBV7-2,ASSLWGGTDTQY
TRBV28,ASSLRGEKLF
TRBV5-5,ASSFQAGDGREQY
TRBV5-1,ASSTKGLAGPPNEQF
TRBV5-1,ASSLSFAGRSGNTIY
TRBV29-1,SVEEGPGNTIY
TRBV28,ASSNPWGGETQY
TRBV5-1,ASSLTRGPQETQY
TRBV2,ASREDGHAQH
TRBV27,ASSFSGLVNQETQY
TRBV10-1,ATQSGTGDRDEQF
TRBV27,ASSLSLPAYEQY